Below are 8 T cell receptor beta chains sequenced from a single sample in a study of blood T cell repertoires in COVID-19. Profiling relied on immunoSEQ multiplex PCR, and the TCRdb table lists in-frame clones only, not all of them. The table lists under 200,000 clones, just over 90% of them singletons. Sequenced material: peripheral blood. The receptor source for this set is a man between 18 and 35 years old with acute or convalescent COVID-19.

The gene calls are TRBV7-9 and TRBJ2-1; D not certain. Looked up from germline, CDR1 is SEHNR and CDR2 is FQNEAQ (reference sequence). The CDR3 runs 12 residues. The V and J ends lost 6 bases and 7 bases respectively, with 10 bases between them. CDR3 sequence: CASRPIENEQFF. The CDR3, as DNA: TGTGCCAGCAGACCAATAGAGAATGAGCAGTTCTTC.

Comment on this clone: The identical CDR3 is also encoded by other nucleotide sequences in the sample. Here the CDR3 reads CASSLVLAGAYNEQFF. CDR3 nucleotides: TGCGCCAGCAGCCTGGTTCTAGCGGGAGCTTACAATGAGCAGTTCTTC. This chain connects TRBV5-1 to TRBJ2-1; 10 positions match TRBD2. Germline values: CDR1 SGHRS, CDR2 YFSETQ. CDR3 length: 16 amino acids. Losses at the gene ends were 4 bases for V and 4 bases for J; bases not matched to a gene: 8. The full variable domain, with the rest looked up from reference TRBV5-1 and TRBJ2-1, is KAGVTQTPRYLIKTRGQQVTLSCSPISGHRSVSWYQQTPGQGLQFLFEYFSETQRNKGNFPGRFSGRQFSNSRSEMNVSTLELGDSALYLCASSLVLAGAYNEQFFGPGTRLTVL.

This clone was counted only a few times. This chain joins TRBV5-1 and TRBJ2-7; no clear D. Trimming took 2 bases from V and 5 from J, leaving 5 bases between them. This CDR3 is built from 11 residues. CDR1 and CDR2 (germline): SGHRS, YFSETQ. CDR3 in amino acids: CASSLSNEQYF. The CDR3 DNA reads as TGCGCCAGCAGCTTATCTAACGAGCAGTACTTC. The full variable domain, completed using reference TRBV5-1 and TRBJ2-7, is KAGVTQTPRYLIKTRGQQVTLSCSPISGHRSVSWYQQTPGQGLQFLFEYFSETQRNKGNFPGRFSGRQFSNSRSEMNVSTLELGDSALYLCASSLSNEQYFGPGTRLTVT.

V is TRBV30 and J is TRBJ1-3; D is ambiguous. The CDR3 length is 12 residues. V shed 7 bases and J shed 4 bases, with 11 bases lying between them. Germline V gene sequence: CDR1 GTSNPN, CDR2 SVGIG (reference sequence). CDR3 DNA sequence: TGTGCCTTGAGGCGGTACGGAAACACCATATATTTT. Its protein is CALRRYGNTIYF.

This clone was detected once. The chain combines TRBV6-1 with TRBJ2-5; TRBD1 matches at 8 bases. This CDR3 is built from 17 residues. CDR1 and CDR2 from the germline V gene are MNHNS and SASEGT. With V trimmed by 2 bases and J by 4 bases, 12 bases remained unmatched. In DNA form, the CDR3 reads TGTGCCAGCAGTGAATATTTTGGATTCGGACAGGGAGAGACCCAGTACTTC. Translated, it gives CASSEYFGFGQGETQYF.

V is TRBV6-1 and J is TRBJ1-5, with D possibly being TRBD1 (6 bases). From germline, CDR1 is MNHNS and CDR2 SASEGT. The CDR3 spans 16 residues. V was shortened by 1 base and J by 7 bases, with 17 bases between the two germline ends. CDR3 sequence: CASSEGVGRGGQPQHF. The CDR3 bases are TGTGCCAGCAGTGAAGGAGTTGGCAGGGGCGGACAGCCCCAGCATTTT.

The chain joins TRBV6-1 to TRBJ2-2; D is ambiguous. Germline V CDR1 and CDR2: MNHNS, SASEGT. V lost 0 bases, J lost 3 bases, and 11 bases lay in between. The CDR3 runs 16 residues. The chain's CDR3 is CASSEAHRVYTGELFF. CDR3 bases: TGTGCCAGCAGTGAAGCGCACCGGGTTTACACCGGGGAGCTGTTTTTT.

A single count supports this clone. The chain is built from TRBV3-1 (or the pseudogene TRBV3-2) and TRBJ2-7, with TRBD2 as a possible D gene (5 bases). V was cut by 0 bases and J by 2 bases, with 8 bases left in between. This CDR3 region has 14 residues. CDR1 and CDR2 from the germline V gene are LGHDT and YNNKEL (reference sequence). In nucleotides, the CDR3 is TGTGCCAGCAGCCAAGACTACGGGACCTACGAGCAGTACTTC. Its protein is CASSQDYGTYEQYF.